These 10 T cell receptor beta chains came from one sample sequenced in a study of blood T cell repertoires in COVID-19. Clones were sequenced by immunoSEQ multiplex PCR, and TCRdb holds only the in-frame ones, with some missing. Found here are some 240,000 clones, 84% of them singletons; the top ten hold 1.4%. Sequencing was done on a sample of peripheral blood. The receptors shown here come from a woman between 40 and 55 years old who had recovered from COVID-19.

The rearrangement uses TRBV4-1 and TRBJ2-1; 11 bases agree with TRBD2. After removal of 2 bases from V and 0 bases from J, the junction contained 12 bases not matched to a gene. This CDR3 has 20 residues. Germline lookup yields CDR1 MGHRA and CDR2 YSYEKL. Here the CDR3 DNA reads TGCGCCAGCAGCCAACCGCCGGGGCTAGCGGGGGGTTCCTCCTACAATGAGCAGTTCTTC. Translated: CASSQPPGLAGGSSYNEQFF.

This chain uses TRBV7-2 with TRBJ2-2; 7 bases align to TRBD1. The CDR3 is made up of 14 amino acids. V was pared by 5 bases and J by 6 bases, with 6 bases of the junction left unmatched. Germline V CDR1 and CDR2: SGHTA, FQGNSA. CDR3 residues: CASSITGAAGELFF. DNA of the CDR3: TGTGCCAGCAGCATAACAGGGGCGGCCGGGGAGCTGTTTTTT. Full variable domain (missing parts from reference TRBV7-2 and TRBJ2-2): GAGVSQSPSNKVTEKGKDVELRCDPISGHTALYWYRQSLGQGLEFLIYFQGNSAPDKSGLPSDRFSAERTGGSVSTLTIQRTQQEDSAVYLCASSITGAAGELFFGEGSRLTVL.

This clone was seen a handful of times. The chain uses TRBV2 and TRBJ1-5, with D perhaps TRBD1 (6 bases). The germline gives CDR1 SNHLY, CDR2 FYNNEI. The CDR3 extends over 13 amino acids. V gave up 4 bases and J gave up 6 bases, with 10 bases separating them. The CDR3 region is CASSVTGSQPQHF. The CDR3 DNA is TGTGCCAGCAGTGTTACAGGGAGTCAGCCCCAGCATTTT.

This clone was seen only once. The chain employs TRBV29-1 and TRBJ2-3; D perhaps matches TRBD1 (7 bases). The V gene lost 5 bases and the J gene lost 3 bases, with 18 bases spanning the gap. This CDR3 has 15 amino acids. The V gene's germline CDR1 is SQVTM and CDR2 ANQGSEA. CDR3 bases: TGCAGCGTTTCATTAGACAGGGCGGGGACAGATACGCAGTATTTT. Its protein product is CSVSLDRAGTDTQYF.

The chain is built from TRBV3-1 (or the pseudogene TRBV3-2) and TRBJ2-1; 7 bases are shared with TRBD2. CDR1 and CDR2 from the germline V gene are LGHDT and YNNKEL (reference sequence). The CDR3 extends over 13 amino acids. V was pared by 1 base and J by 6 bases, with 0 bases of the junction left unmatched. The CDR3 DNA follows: TGTGCCAGCAGCCAAGGGGGGGGCAATGAGCAGTTCTTC. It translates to CASSQGGGNEQFF.

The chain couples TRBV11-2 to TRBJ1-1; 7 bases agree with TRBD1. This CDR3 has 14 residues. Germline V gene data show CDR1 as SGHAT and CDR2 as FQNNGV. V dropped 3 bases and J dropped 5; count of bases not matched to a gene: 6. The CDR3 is CASSFEGAGTEAFF. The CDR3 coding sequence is TGTGCCAGCAGCTTCGAGGGGGCAGGAACTGAAGCTTTCTTT.

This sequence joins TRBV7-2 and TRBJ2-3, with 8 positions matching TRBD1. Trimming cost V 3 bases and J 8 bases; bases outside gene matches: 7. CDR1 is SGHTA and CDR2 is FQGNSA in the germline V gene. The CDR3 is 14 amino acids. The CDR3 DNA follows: TGTGCCAGCAGCTTGCAGGGGGCGCGGGGTACGCAGTATTTT. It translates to CASSLQGARGTQYF.

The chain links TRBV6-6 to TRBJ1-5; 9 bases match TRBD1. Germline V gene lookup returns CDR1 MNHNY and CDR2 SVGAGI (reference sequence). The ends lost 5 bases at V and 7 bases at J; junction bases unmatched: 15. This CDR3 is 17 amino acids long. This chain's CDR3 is CASSPGQGPLQGQPQHF. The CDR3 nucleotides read TGTGCCAGCAGTCCGGGACAGGGCCCTCTCCAGGGGCAGCCCCAGCATTTT.

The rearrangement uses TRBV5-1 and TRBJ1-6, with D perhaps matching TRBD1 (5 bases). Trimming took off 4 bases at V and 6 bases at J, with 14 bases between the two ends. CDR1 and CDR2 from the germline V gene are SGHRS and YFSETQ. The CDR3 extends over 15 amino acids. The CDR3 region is CASSPSTGGNSPLHF. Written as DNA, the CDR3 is TGCGCCAGCAGCCCGAGCACAGGCGGTAATTCACCCCTCCACTTT.

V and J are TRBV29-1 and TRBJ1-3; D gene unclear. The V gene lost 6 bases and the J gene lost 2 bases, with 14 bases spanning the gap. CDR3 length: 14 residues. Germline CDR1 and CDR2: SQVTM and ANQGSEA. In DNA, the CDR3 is TGCAGCGTCGGGTTCCTCGGCGCTGGAAACACCATATATTTT. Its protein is CSVGFLGAGNTIYF.